This T cell receptor beta chain emerged from a study of T cell responses to AZD1222 COVID-19 vaccine (dated by TCRdb to the early 2020s). The study in broad terms: A total of just over 230 trial participants underwent TCR sequencing, of whom roughly 210 had received two doses of AZD1222 and about 25 had received two doses of the MenACWY control vaccine. Enrollment into the trials was organized by age into subgroups of 18-55, 56-69 and 70-plus years, and those subgroups contained approximately 160, 26 and 62 TCR-sequenced participants, respectively. Results the study describes overall, beyond this receptor: The 56-69-year group was small, and its depth increase did not reach significance, likely because of low power. A significant rise in spike-specific TCR breadth and depth was observed after two AZD1222 doses relative to day 0 and relative to MenACWY recipients. Reportedly, almost half of the unique spike-specific TCRs recognized epitopes lying outside the regions that are mutated in the B.1.351 and B.1.1.7 variants. Conclusions about previously exposed vaccinees are limited because only 6 or 7 AZD1222 recipients were SARS-CoV-2 seropositive at baseline. CD4 TCRs associated with the vaccine covered the entire spike protein, and the dominant responses were in regions 160-218 and 743-854. Participants were mostly white British and included more females than males, and it was suggested by the authors that clonal diversity may have been underestimated. No day 14 peak-response samples were available, so repertoires were characterized only after the peak T cell response.

The CDR3 regions of human TCRbeta chains were analyzed by immunosequencing. Per the authors' processing: TCRs in the repertoires were compared against a reference library of SARS-CoV-2-specific TCRs that had been generated with the MIRA antigen-specificity platform. Breadth was defined as the fraction of unique TCRs that were SARS-CoV-2-associated. Depth was defined as the fraction of total T cells that were SARS-CoV-2-associated. Using the MIRA data, every spike-specific TCR was mapped to the spike region that the TCR reacted to and assigned to either a CD4 or a CD8 class. Log10-transformed breadth and depth values were compared by one-way ANOVA with Sidak's multiple comparisons tests. TCRdb obtained this table from immuneACCESS and retained in-frame rearrangements with V and J assigned. These tables miss some clones; where compared with another copy, unresolved V genes account for less than half of the shortfall, and the remainder is unexplained. D and trimming come from the DNA, and the V and J calls and clone size come from that table. This sample comprises about 150,000 clones, roughly nine tenths of them detected only once. The ten largest clones capture approximately 1.5% of the sample.

Turning to this clone: Its antigen remains unidentified. Base qualities are not recorded, but no much larger clone differs from it by a single base.

Sequences SEHNR (CDR1) and FQNEAQ (CDR2) are obtained from the germline V gene (reference sequence). V lost 3 bases and J lost 5 bases; the stretch between them is 14 bases long. From its cysteine to its phenylalanine, the CDR3 spans 14 amino acids. The entry retains the CDR3 DNA only, 42 bases that are in frame from base 1. The sample's time point label, decoded: about 28 days (+/-7) after the second vaccine dose. AZD1222 recipients whose second dose came at about 4 weeks and those whose second dose came at about 12 weeks were combined into one group, since spike-specific TCR depth and breadth did not differ between the two schedules. Vaccinee samples came from UK trials COV001 and COV002, including a single-blind randomized controlled phase 2/3 trial of AZD1222 (ChAdOx1 nCoV-19) in healthy adults. For TCRbeta chain sequencing, PBMC samples from trial participants were taken at day 0 and at day 28 after the second dose.

This sequence was found in an adult who received the AZD1222 COVID-19 vaccine. The source material was peripheral blood, sampled 28 days after the second AZD1222 dose. Here the chain combines TRBV7-9 and TRBJ2-7; tentative D gene TRBD2, with 6 bases matching. The sequence in DNA is TGTGCCAGCAGCTTTGACGGGAGCCCCAACGAGCAGTACTTC. It translates as CASSFDGSPNEQYF.